The clone carrying this T cell receptor beta chain appeared a few times. These data are taken from a study of PD-L1 blockade in urothelial cancer. About the research overall: Blood drawn 3 weeks (second dose) and 6 weeks after treatment start was analyzed. Median T cell yield per blood sample was over 130,000 cells.

Synthetic analogs of TCR templates were spiked into every PCR. Profiling relied on immunoSEQ multiplex PCR, and the TCRdb table lists in-frame clones only, not all of them. The data show approximately 28,000 clones, 84% seen once. Indicated time point: peripheral blood 6 weeks after treatment start. The source was PBMCs, collected around atezolizumab (anti-PD-L1) treatment. The source of this sequence is a man in his sixties or seventies with urothelial cancer.

The chain's CDR3 is CASSGRTGWTEAFF. CDR3 sequence (DNA): TGTGCCAGCAGCGGCAGGACAGGATGGACTGAAGCTTTCTTT. This chain connects TRBV7-9 to TRBJ1-1; 7 bases match TRBD1. With V trimmed by 5 bases and J by 5 bases, 8 bases remained unmatched. The CDR3 runs to 14 residues. CDR1 SEHNR and CDR2 FQNEAQ come from the germline V gene (reference sequence).